This TCR beta chain was obtained from a study of T-cell memory formation after mild COVID-19. TCRdb passed the 5' RACE reads through MiXCR, listing each CDR3 protein once. The repertoire holds around 300,000 distinct CDR3 sequences, with roughly 15% as singletons. Trimming took 0 bases from V and 1 from J; bases not matched to a gene: 3. Germline V CDR1 and CDR2: SGHVS, FNYEAQ. The CDR3 totals 17 residues. Material for sequencing was PBMCs or a T cell subset sorted from them (not recorded which). The J gene is TRBJ2-6, the V gene TRBV7-6; 7 nucleotides match TRBD1. The TCR comes from a man between 18 and 35 years old who had mild COVID-19 (a few samples of this study predate the infection). Cell type and time point are not known. The CDR3 DNA follows: TGTGCCAGCAGCTTAGCAGGGGGACAGTCTGGGGCCAACGTCCTGACTTTC. It encodes CASSLAGGQSGANVLTF.